These 28 T cell receptor beta chains were all obtained from the same sample, sequenced in a study of blood T cells in healthy people across ages. A J-beta primer mix and a sample-barcoded 5' primer were used in a second PCR of roughly 6 to 11 cycles. TCRdb redid the calling of the 5' RACE reads with MiXCR, one entry per CDR3 protein. The data contain hundreds of thousands of distinct CDR3 sequences, less than 40% of them seen just once; the ten biggest clones take up roughly 15%. The sample taken for sequencing was blood. All receptors derive from a woman aged 80 or older in good health.

The chain recombines TRBV7-6 with TRBJ2-3; D remains unclear. The CDR3 totals 16 residues. Per germline, CDR1 SGHVS and CDR2 FNYEAQ. V lost 5 bases to trimming and J lost 2 bases, with 17 bases between them. The CDR3 spells CASSGFQINPTDTQYF. The CDR3 bases are TGTGCCAGCAGCGGCTTTCAGATAAATCCCACAGATACGCAGTATTTT.

This clonotype was observed a handful of times. Just one base apart from a much larger clone, this may be a read error. This rearrangement joins TRBV7-9 to TRBJ2-4; TRBD1 matches at 9 bases. CDR1 is SEHNR and CDR2 is FQNEAQ in the germline V gene (reference sequence). The CDR3 has 13 residues. The CDR3 is CVSSVQGADIQYF. Here the CDR3 DNA reads TGTGTCAGCAGCGTACAGGGGGCCGACATTCAGTACTTC.

The chain recombines TRBV4-3 with TRBJ2-3; 9 positions agree with TRBD1. The CDR3 runs to 15 residues. V lost 2 bases and J lost 4; bases outside the gene matches: 4. Germline V gene lookup returns CDR1 LGHNA and CDR2 YSLEER. The CDR3 nucleotides read TGCGCCAGCAGCCAATGGGACAGGGAACCAGATACGCAGTATTTT. It is translated as CASSQWDREPDTQYF.

This clonotype was found a few times. The gene calls are TRBV29-1 and TRBJ2-6, with D hard to call. The V end lost 1 base, the J end lost 0 bases, and 4 bases lay between the germline ends. There are 14 residues in the CDR3. Germline lookup yields CDR1 SQVTM and CDR2 ANQGSEA. The CDR3 nucleotides read TGCAGCGTTGAAGCCGCCTCTGGGGCCAACGTCCTGACTTTC. The encoded protein is CSVEAASGANVLTF.

This clonotype was seen at least ten times. V usage is TRBV9 and J usage is TRBJ2-4, with a tentative D call TRBD1 (6 bases). The germline CDR1 and CDR2 sequences are SGDLS and YYNGEE. The length of the CDR3 is 18 residues. The V end was cut by 0 bases, the J end by 8 bases, with 24 bases between. Here the CDR3 DNA reads TGTGCCAGCAGCGTAGGACATCGAGCCAGGGGAGATCTTGACATTCAGTACTTC. Its protein is CASSVGHRARGDLDIQYF.

The chain employs TRBV5-6 and TRBJ2-1, with TRBD2 matching 13 bases. This CDR3 is 16 amino acids long. Per the germline V gene, CDR1 is SGHDT and CDR2 is YYEEEE. After removal of 0 bases from V and 10 bases from J, the junction contained 7 bases not matched to a gene. CDR3 in amino acids: CASSLGTSGSFREQFF. CDR3 bases: TGTGCCAGCAGCTTGGGGACTAGCGGGAGTTTTCGGGAGCAGTTCTTC.

The chain has TRBV15 and TRBJ1-6, with D tentatively TRBD1 (5 bases). The CDR3 covers 13 residues. CDR1 is LNHNV, CDR2 YYDKDF, per germline (reference sequence). Trimming pared 6 bases from V and 5 bases from J, leaving 8 bases between. The CDR3 nucleotides read TGTGCCACCAGTAGCAGGGATAATTCACCCCTCCACTTT. Residues: CATSSRDNSPLHF.

This clonotype has just a few counts. The chain uses TRBV7-9 and TRBJ2-5, with 9 bases matching TRBD1. Per the germline V gene, CDR1 is SEHNR and CDR2 is FQNEAQ (reference sequence). The CDR3 length is 15 residues. The J segment lost 11 bases and the V segment lost 5 bases, leaving 15 bases of the junction unmatched. Here the CDR3 DNA reads TGTGCCAGCAGCATTCCGGGACAGGGATCAGGTGAGCAGTACTTC. It specifies CASSIPGQGSGEQYF.

V and J are TRBV11-3 and TRBJ2-5; 8 nucleotides match TRBD1. CDR1 and CDR2 from the germline V gene are SGHNT and YENEEA. The V segment lost 5 bases and the J segment 11 bases; nucleotides outside the gene matches: 19. The CDR3 has 16 amino acids. In nucleotides, the CDR3 is TGTGCCAGCAGCCGAGCCCAGGGGGCCACGTACAATGAGCAGTACTTC. This sequence encodes CASSRAQGATYNEQYF. The full variable domain, completed using reference TRBV11-3 and TRBJ2-5, is EAGVVQSPRYKIIEKKQPVAFWCNPISGHNTLYWYLQNLGQGPELLIRYENEEAVDDSQLPKDRFSAERLKGVDSTLKIQPAELGDSAVYLCASSRAQGATYNEQYFGPGTRLLVL.

The rearrangement links TRBV24-1 to TRBJ2-1, with D possibly being TRBD1 (6 bases). Trimming took 11 bases from V and 10 from J, leaving 11 bases between them. The germline V gene has CDR1 KGHDR and CDR2 SFDVKD. CDR3 length: 10 residues. For the CDR3, the DNA is TGTGCCATCGGTGACAGGGAGCAGTTCTTC. Protein: CAIGDREQFF.

This clonotype was observed many times. CDR3 nucleotide sequence: TGTGCCAGCAGCGTAAGGAAAACGGCCAGCTACGAGCAGTACTTC. Amino acids: CASSVRKTASYEQYF. This sequence joins TRBV9 and TRBJ2-7; the D is unclear. With 1 base removed from V and 3 bases from J, the gap between germline ends came to 14 bases. Per germline, CDR1 SGDLS and CDR2 YYNGEE. This CDR3 has 15 residues.

This clonotype was counted many times. The chain has TRBV10-3 and TRBJ2-1; TRBD1 agrees at 7 bases. This CDR3 is built from 12 residues. The V gene's germline CDR1 is ENHRY and CDR2 SYGVKD. The CDR3 nucleotides read TGTGCAGGGGGCCCTTGGGGTAATGAGCAGTTCTTC. Translated: CAGGPWGNEQFF.

J is TRBJ2-3 and V is TRBV3-1; the D gene is possibly TRBD1 (6 bases). This CDR3 spans 18 amino acids. In germline, CDR1 is LGHDT, CDR2 YNNKEL (reference sequence). The V end lost 0 bases, the J end lost 0 bases, and 16 bases lay between the germline ends. CDR3 bases: TGTGCCAGCAGCCAAGATCGAGGCAGGGGCTTTAGCACAGATACGCAGTATTTT. Translated: CASSQDRGRGFSTDTQYF.

The rearrangement uses TRBV20-1 and TRBJ2-3, with a tentative D call TRBD2 (6 bases). V lost 0 bases and J 0 bases, leaving 16 bases between the germline ends. CDR3 size: 17 residues. Germline lookup yields CDR1 DFQATT and CDR2 SNEGSKA (reference sequence). The CDR3 region has the DNA TGCAGTGCTAGAGATTTTAGACTAGTGACCAGCACAGATACGCAGTATTTT. Protein sequence: CSARDFRLVTSTDTQYF.

This clonotype was observed at least ten times. The V gene is TRBV20-1, the J gene TRBJ1-5; TRBD1 might be the D (5 bases). This CDR3 has 15 residues. V was cut by 0 bases and J by 11 bases, with 20 bases left in between. From germline, CDR1 is DFQATT and CDR2 SNEGSKA (reference sequence). CDR3 bases: TGCAGTGCTAGAGATACCCAGGGCCCCAAATTAGCCCAGCATTTT. It specifies CSARDTQGPKLAQHF.

There are many counts of this clonotype. This chain joins TRBV7-2 and TRBJ2-5; 9 nucleotides align to TRBD1. Germline V gene lookup returns CDR1 SGHTA and CDR2 FQGNSA. V dropped 5 bases and J dropped 5; count of bases not matched to a gene: 12. CDR3 length: 16 amino acids. The DNA of the CDR3 is TGTGCCAGCAGCCCGGGGACAGGGTATGGAGAGGAGACCCAGTACTTC. Translating it yields CASSPGTGYGEETQYF.

The chain carries TRBV12-3 or TRBV12-4 and TRBJ2-7, with 11 bases that match TRBD2. The CDR3 is made up of 16 amino acids. The junction had 10 bases not matched to a gene; V was cut back by 6 bases and J by 3 bases. In DNA, the CDR3 is TGTGCCAGCAGACCCGGGACTAGCGGACTCGGCTACGAGCAGTACTTC. Translation gives CASRPGTSGLGYEQYF.

The rearrangement joins TRBV6-6 to TRBJ2-5; 12 bases fit TRBD2. The CDR3 sequence is 14 residues long. Germline-derived CDR1 and CDR2 are MNHNY and SVGAGI (reference sequence). With V trimmed by 7 bases and J by 5 bases, 5 bases remained unmatched. DNA of the CDR3: TGTGCCAGCACTCCTAGCGGGGGGGTTGAGACCCAGTACTTC. Translation gives CASTPSGGVETQYF.

Turning to this clonotype: This sequence may be a read error, since a much larger clone differs from it by one base. This chain joins TRBV11-2 and TRBJ2-5; D is perhaps TRBD1 (5 bases). This CDR3 has 15 residues. V dropped 5 bases and J dropped 11 bases, with 24 bases sitting between them. Germline V gene data show CDR1 as SGHAT and CDR2 as FQNNGV. The CDR3 DNA is TGTGCCAGCAGCCCGAGGACAAATTCCAACAATGAGCAGTACTTC. This sequence encodes CASSPRTNSNNEQYF.

With regard to this clonotype: It may be a read error: a sequence one base away is much more abundant. V and J are TRBV6-5 and TRBJ2-1; D assignment may be TRBD1 or TRBD2 (5 bases each). CDR1 MNHEY and CDR2 SVGAGI come from the germline V gene. The CDR3 is 15 amino acids. CDR3 DNA: TGTGCCAGCAGCCCCGGGACGGCCTTTTACAATGGGCAGTTCTTC. This translates into CASSPGTAFYNGQFF.

This clonotype was recorded at least ten times. The rearrangement uses TRBV6-5 and TRBJ1-2; maybe TRBD1 (5 bases). Trimming cost V 2 bases and J 4 bases, with 11 bases left between them. From germline, CDR1 is MNHEY and CDR2 SVGAGI. The CDR3 is made up of 14 amino acids. The CDR3 DNA follows: TGTGCCAGCAGTTACGTCGGGGGTACCTATGGCTACACCTTC. This translates into CASSYVGGTYGYTF.

This sequence joins TRBV7-2 and TRBJ1-2; D is ambiguous. The germline gives CDR1 SGHTA, CDR2 FQGNSA. V gave up 3 bases and J gave up 4 bases, with 9 bases separating them. This CDR3 contains 13 residues. This chain's CDR3 is CASSFGPVYGYTF. The CDR3 region has the DNA TGTGCCAGCAGCTTTGGCCCAGTCTATGGCTACACCTTC.

This clonotype was picked up a small number of times. Just one base apart from a much larger clone, this may be a read error. CDR3 coding DNA: TGTGCCAGCAGCCAAGAAGGCAGGGAGGGGCAGTACTTC. Translation: CASSQEGREGQYF. V and J are TRBV4-2 and TRBJ2-7; 7 bases align to TRBD2. Germline CDR1 reads LGHNA; CDR2 reads YNFKEQ. V lost 0 bases to trimming and J lost 9 bases; unmatched junction nucleotides: 5. The CDR3 is 13 amino acids.

J is TRBJ1-5 and V is TRBV5-4, with TRBD1 matching over 7 bases. V was pared by 10 bases and J by 1 base, with 8 bases of the junction left unmatched. The CDR3 has 14 residues. The germline gives CDR1 SGHNT, CDR2 YYREEE (reference sequence). The CDR3 loop is CAYQQGLSNQPQHF. CDR3 DNA: TGTGCCTACCAACAGGGGTTGAGCAATCAGCCCCAGCATTTT.

To note about this clonotype: A much larger clone lies one base from this, so it may be a read error. The chain is built from TRBV5-4 and TRBJ2-5; perhaps D is TRBD1 or TRBD2 (5 bases each). The V and J ends lost 5 bases and 2 bases respectively, with 10 bases between them. The CDR3 covers 13 residues. CDR1 is SGHNT, CDR2 YYREEE, per germline (reference sequence). CDR3 sequence reads: CASRTGRQETQYF. In DNA form, the CDR3 reads TGTGCCAGCAGGACGGGACGGCAAGAGACCCAGTACTTC.

For this clonotype: A much larger clonotype is one base distant, so this may be a read error. The chain combines TRBV6-2 or TRBV6-3 with TRBJ2-3; D is unclear. Germline CDR1 and CDR2: MNHEY and SVGEGT. This CDR3 has 14 residues. The V end lost 6 bases, the J end lost 8 bases, and 18 bases lay between the germline ends. The chain's CDR3 is CASRYKAPSGTQYF. In DNA, the CDR3 is TGTGCCAGCAGGTACAAAGCCCCCTCGGGTACGCAGTATTTT.

This clonotype was seen only a few times. A clone one base away is much larger, so this may be a read error. This chain joins TRBV25-1 and TRBJ2-1; D is perhaps TRBD1 (5 bases). The CDR3 is 14 amino acids. Germline V gene sequence: CDR1 MGHDK, CDR2 SYGVNS. Trimming took off 1 base at V and 8 bases at J, with 12 bases between the two ends. CDR3 region: CASSEWGRTDEQFF. DNA of the CDR3: TGTGCCAGCAGTGAATGGGGCAGAACCGATGAGCAGTTCTTC.

The rearrangement uses TRBV5-1 and TRBJ1-1; 9 bases are shared with TRBD1. This CDR3 contains 13 residues. Per germline, CDR1 SGHRS and CDR2 YFSETQ. V was pared by 4 bases and J by 8 bases, with 6 bases of the junction left unmatched. The CDR3 DNA reads TGCGCCAGCAGCGCGGAGGGGACAGGGGAAGCTTTCTTT. Its protein product is CASSAEGTGEAFF.